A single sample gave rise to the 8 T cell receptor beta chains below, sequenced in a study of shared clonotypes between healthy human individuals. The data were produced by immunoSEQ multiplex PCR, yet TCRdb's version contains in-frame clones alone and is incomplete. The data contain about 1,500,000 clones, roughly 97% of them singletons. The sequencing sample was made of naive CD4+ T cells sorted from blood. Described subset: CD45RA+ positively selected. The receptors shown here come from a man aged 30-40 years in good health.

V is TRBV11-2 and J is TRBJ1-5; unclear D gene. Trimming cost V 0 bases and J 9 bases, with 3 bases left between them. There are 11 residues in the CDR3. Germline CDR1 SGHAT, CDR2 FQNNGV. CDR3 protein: CASSLDGPQHF. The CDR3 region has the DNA TGTGCCAGCAGCTTAGACGGGCCCCAGCATTTT.

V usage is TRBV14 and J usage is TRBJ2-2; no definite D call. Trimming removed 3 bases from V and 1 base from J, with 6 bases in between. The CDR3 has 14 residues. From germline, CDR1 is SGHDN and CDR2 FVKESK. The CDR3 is CASSQKRNTGELFF. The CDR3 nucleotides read TGTGCCAGCAGCCAGAAAAGGAACACCGGGGAGCTGTTTTTT. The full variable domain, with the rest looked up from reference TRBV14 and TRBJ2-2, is EAGVTQFPSHSVIEKGQTVTLRCDPISGHDNLYWYRRVMGKEIKFLLHFVKESKQDESGMPNNRFLAERTGGTYSTLKVQPAELEDSGVYFCASSQKRNTGELFFGEGSRLTVL.

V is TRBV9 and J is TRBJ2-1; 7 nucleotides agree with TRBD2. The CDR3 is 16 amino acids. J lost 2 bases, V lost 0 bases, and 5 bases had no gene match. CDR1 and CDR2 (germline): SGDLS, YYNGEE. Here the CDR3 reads CASSVGLAFPYNEQFF. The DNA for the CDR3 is TGTGCCAGCAGCGTAGGACTAGCTTTTCCCTACAATGAGCAGTTCTTC.

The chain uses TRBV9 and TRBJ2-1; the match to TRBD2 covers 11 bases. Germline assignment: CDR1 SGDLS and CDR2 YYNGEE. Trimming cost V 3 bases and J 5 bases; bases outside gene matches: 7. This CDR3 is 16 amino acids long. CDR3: CASSGSVSGGDNEQFF. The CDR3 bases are TGTGCCAGCAGCGGCTCCGTTAGCGGGGGGGACAATGAGCAGTTCTTC.

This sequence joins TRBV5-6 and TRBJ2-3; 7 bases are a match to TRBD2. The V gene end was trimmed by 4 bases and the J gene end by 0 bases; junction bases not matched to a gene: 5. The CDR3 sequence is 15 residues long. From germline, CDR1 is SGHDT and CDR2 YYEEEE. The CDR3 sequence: CASSDLAASTDTQYF. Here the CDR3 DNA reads TGTGCCAGCAGCGACCTAGCGGCTAGCACAGATACGCAGTATTTT.

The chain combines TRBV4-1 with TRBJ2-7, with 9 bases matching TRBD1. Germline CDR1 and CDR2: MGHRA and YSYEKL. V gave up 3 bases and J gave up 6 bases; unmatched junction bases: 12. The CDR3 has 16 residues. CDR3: CASSHLGGQGPREQYF. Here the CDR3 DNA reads TGCGCCAGCAGCCACCTAGGGGGACAGGGTCCCCGCGAGCAGTACTTC.

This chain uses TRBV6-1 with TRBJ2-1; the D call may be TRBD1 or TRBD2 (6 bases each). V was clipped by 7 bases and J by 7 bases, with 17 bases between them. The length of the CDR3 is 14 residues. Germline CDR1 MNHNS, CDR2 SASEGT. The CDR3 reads CASNLGGGLNEQFF. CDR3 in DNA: TGTGCCAGCAACTTGGGGGGCGGGTTGAATGAGCAGTTCTTC.

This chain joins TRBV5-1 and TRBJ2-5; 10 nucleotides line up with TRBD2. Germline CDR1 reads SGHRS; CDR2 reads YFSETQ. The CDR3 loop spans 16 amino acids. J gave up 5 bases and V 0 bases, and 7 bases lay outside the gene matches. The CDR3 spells CASSLAPSGSRETQYF. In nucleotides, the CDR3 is TGCGCCAGCAGCTTGGCTCCTAGCGGGAGTCGGGAGACCCAGTACTTC.